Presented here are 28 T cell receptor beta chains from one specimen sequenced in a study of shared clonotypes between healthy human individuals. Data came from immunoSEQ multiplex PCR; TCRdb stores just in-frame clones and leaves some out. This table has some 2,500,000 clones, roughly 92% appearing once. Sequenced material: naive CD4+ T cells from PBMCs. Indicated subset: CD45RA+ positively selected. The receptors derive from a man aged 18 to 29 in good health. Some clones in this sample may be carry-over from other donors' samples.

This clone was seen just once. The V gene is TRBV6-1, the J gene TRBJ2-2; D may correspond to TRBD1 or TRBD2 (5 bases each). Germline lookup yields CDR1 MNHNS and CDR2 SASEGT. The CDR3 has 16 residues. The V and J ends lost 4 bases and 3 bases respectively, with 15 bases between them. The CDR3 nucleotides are TGTGCCAGCAGTGTCGGGACGGATAGGGACACCGGGGAGCTGTTTTTT. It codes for CASSVGTDRDTGELFF.

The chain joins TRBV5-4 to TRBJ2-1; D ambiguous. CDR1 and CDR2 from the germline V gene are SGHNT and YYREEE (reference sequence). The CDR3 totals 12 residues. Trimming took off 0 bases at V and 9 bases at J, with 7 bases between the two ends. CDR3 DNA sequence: TGTGCCAGCAGCTTGGACTGGACTGAGCAGTTCTTC. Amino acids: CASSLDWTEQFF.

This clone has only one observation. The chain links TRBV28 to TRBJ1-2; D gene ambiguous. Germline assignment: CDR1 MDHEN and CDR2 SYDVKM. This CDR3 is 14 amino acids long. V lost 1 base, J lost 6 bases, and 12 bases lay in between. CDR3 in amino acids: CASSLLGGLHGYTF. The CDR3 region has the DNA TGTGCCAGCAGTTTATTGGGAGGGCTCCATGGCTACACCTTC.

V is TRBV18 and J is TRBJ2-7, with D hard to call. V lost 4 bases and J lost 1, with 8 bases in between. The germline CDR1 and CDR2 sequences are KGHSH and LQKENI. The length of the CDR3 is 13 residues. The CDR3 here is CASSLARSYEQYF. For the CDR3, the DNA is TGTGCCAGCTCACTGGCCAGGTCCTACGAGCAGTACTTC.

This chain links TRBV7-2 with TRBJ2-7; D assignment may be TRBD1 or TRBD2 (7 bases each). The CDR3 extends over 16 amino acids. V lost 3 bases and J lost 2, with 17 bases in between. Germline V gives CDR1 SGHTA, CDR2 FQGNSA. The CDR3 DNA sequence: TGTGCCAGCAGCTTCTCGACAGGGAGGGGGGCCTACGAGCAGTACTTC. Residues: CASSFSTGRGAYEQYF.

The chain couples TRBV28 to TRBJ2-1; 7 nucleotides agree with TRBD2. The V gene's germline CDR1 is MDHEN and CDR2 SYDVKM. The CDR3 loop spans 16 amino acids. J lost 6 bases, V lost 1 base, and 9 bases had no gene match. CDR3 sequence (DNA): TGTGCCAGCAGTTTATTCCGCGGGAGAGGGACCAATGAGCAGTTCTTC. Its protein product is CASSLFRGRGTNEQFF.

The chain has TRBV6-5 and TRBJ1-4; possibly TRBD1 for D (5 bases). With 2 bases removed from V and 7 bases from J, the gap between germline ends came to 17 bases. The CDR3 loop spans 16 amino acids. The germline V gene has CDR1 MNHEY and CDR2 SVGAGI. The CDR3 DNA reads TGTGCCAGCAGTTACGGTCATGGGGGTCTCGGTGAAAAACTGTTTTTT. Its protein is CASSYGHGGLGEKLFF.

The CDR3 is CASRTSGTYEQYF. CDR3 nucleotides: TGCGCCAGCCGGACTAGCGGGACCTACGAGCAGTACTTC. This chain connects TRBV10-2 to TRBJ2-7, with 12 bases lining up with TRBD2. The V gene end was trimmed by 8 bases and the J gene end by 2 bases; junction bases not matched to a gene: 1. This CDR3 comprises 13 residues. Germline assignment: CDR1 WSHSY and CDR2 SAAADI.

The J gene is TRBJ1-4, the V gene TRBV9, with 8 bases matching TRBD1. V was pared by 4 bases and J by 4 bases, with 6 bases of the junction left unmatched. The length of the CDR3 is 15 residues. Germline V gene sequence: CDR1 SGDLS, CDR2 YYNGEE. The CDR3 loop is CASSTRDRNNEKLFF. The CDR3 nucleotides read TGTGCCAGCAGCACCCGGGACAGGAATAATGAAAAACTGTTTTTT.

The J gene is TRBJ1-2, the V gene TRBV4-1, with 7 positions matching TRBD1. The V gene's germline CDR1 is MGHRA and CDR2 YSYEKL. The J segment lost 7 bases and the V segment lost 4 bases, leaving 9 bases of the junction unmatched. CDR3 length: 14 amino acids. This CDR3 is CASSPSGTELGYTF. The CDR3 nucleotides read TGCGCCAGCAGCCCCTCTGGGACAGAGCTTGGCTACACCTTC.

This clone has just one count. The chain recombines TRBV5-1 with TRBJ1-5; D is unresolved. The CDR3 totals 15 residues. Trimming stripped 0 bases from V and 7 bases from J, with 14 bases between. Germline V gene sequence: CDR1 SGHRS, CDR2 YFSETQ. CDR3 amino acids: CASSLAQAGRQPQHF. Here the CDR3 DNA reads TGCGCCAGCAGCTTGGCCCAGGCAGGAAGGCAGCCCCAGCATTTT. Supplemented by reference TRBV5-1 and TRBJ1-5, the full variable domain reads KAGVTQTPRYLIKTRGQQVTLSCSPISGHRSVSWYQQTPGQGLQFLFEYFSETQRNKGNFPGRFSGRQFSNSRSEMNVSTLELGDSALYLCASSLAQAGRQPQHFGDGTRLSIL.

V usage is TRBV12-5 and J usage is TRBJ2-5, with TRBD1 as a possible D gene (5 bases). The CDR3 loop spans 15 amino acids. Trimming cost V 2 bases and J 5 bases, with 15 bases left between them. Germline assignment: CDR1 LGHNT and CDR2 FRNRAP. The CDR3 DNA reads TGTGCTAGTGGTTTGCTTACAGGAATAAAGGAGACCCAGTACTTC. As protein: CASGLLTGIKETQYF.

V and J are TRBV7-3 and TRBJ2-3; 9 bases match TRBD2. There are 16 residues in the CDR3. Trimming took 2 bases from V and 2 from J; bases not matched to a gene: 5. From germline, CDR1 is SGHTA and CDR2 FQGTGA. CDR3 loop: CASSLGAGGLTDTQYF. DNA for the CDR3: TGTGCCAGCAGCTTAGGGGCGGGAGGGCTCACAGATACGCAGTATTTT.

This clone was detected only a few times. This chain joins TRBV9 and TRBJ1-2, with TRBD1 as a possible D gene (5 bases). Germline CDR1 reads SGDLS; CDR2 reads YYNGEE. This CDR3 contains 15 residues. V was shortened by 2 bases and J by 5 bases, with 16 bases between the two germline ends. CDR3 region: CASSVGDGGEYGYTF. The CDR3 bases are TGTGCCAGCAGCGTCGGCGATGGAGGGGAGTATGGCTACACCTTC.

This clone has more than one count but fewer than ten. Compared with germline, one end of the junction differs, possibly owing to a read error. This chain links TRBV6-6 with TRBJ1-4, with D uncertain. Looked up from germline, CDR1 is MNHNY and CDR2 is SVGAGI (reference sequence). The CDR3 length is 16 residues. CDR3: CASRYSRRGTNEKLFF. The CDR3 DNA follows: TGTGCCAGCAGGTACTCTAGGAGAGGGACTAATGAAAAACTGTTTTTT.

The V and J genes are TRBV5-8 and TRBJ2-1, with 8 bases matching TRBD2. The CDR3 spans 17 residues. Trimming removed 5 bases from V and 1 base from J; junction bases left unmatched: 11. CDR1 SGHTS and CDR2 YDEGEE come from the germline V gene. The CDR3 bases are TGTGCCAGCAGTTCAAGGGCAGCGGGAGAGTCCTACAATGAGCAGTTCTTC. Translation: CASSSRAAGESYNEQFF.

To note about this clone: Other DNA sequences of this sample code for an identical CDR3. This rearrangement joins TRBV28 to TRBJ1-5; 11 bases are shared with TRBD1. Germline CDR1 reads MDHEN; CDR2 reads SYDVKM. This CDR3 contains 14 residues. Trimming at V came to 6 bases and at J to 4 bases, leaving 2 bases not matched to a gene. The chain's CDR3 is CASRGTGGNQPQHF. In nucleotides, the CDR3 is TGTGCCAGCAGGGGGACAGGGGGAAATCAGCCCCAGCATTTT. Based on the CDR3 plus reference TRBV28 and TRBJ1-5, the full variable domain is DVKVTQSSRYLVKRTGEKVFLECVQDMDHENMFWYRQDPGLGLRLIYFSYDVKMKEKGDIPEGYSVSREKKERFSLILESASTNQTSMYLCASRGTGGNQPQHFGDGTRLSIL.

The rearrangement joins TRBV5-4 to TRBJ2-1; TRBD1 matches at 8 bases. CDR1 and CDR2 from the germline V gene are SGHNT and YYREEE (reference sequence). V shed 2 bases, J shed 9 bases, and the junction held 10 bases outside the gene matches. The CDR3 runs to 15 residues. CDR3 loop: CASSLSGQGYGEQFF. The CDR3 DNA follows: TGTGCCAGCAGCTTATCCGGACAGGGTTACGGTGAGCAGTTCTTC.

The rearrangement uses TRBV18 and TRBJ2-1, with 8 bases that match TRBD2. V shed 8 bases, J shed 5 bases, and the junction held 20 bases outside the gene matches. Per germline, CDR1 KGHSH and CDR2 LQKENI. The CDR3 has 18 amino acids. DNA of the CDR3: TGTGCCAGCACGCCTAGGTTGTCGGCGGGAGGATATGACAATGAGCAGTTCTTC. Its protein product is CASTPRLSAGGYDNEQFF.

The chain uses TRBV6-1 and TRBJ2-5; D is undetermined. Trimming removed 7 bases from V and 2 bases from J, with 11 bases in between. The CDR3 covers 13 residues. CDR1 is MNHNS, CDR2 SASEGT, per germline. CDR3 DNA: TGTGCCAGCATTCGGTTCGCGCAAGAGACCCAGTACTTC. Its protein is CASIRFAQETQYF.

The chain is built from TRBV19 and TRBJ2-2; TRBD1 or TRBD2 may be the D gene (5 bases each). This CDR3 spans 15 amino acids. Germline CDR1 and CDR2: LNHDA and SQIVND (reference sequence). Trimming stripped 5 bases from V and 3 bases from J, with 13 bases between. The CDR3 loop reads CASSRGDLDTGELFF. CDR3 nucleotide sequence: TGTGCCAGTAGTCGAGGGGATCTTGACACCGGGGAGCTGTTTTTT.

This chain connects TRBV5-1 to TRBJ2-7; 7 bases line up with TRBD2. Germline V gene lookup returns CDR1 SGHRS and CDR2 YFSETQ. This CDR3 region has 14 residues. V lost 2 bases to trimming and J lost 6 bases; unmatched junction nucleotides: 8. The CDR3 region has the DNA TGCGCCAGCAGCTTCGCCGGGGGAGGGTTCGAGCAGTACTTC. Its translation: CASSFAGGGFEQYF.

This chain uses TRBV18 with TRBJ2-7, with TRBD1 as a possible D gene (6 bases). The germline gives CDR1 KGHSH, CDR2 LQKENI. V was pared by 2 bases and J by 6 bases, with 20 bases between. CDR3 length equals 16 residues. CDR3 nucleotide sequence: TGTGCCAGCTCACCAGGGTCTCAACAGGGTGGCGGCGAGCAGTACTTC. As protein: CASSPGSQQGGGEQYF. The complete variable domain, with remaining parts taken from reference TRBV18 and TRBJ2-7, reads NAGVMQNPRHLVRRRGQEARLRCSPMKGHSHVYWYRQLPEEGLKFMVYLQKENIIDESGMPKERFSAEFPKEGPSILRIQQVVRGDSAAYFCASSPGSQQGGGEQYFGPGTRLTVT.

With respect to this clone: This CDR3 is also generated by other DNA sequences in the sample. CDR3 amino acids: CASSPRIGQETQYF. Written as DNA, the CDR3 is TGTGCCAGCTCACCGAGGATAGGGCAAGAGACCCAGTACTTC. The V and J genes are TRBV18 and TRBJ2-5; D gene uncertain. Trimming pared 3 bases from V and 2 bases from J, leaving 10 bases between. In germline, CDR1 is KGHSH, CDR2 LQKENI. This CDR3 region has 14 residues.

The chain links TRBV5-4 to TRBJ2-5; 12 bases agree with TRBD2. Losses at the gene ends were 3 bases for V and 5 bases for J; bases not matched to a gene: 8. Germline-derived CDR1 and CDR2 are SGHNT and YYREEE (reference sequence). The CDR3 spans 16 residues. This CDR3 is CASSSKTSGSLETQYF. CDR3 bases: TGTGCCAGCAGCTCTAAGACTAGCGGGAGTTTGGAGACCCAGTACTTC.

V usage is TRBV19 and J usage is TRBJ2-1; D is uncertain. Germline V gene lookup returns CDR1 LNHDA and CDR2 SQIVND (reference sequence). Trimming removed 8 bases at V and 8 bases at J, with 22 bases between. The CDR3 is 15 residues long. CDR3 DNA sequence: TGTGCCAGTGGATTATTGTTTGTGGGTCTGGATGAGCAGTTCTTC. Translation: CASGLLFVGLDEQFF.

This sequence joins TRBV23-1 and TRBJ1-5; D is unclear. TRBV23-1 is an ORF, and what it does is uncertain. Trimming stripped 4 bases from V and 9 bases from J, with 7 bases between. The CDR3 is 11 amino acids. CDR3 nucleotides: TGCGCCAGCAGTCCCACTGGGCCCCAGCATTTT. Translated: CASSPTGPQHF.

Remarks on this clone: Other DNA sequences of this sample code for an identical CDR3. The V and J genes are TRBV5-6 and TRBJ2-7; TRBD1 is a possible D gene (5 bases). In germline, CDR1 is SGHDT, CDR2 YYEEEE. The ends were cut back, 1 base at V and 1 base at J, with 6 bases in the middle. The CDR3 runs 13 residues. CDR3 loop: CASSLTGSYEQYF. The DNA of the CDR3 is TGTGCCAGCAGCTTGACAGGTTCCTACGAGCAGTACTTC.